This T cell receptor beta chain was sequenced in a study of blood T cells in healthy people across ages. Study results and limitations: Diversity of TCR beta per million T cells declined in a roughly linear way with age. Diversity of TCR beta correlated strongly with naive T cell percentage.

This clonotype has just a few counts. The antigen is undetermined. Through a sample-barcoded 5' primer and a J-beta primer mix, a second PCR was run for roughly 6 to 11 cycles. Unique molecular identifiers of 12 random nucleotides labeled each cDNA. TCRdb analysed the 5' RACE reads with MiXCR anew, one entry per CDR3 protein. Here the sample spans 1,800,000 or so distinct CDR3 sequences, 39% being singletons. The germline V gene encodes CDR1 SGHRS and CDR2 YFSETQ. V gave up 4 bases and J gave up 1 base, with 11 bases separating them. CDR3 length: 14 residues. Sequences were obtained from blood. The receptor's source is a human donor in good health. The genes are TRBV5-1 and TRBJ1-1; tentatively, D is TRBD1 (5 bases). In DNA form, the CDR3 reads TGCGCCAGCAGCCGGGGGAGTGGGAACACTGAAGCTTTCTTT. It yields the protein CASSRGSGNTEAFF.